The 19 T cell receptor beta chains given below trace back to one sample, sequenced in a study of blood T cell repertoires in COVID-19. Generated by immunoSEQ multiplex PCR, the TCRdb table keeps only in-frame clones and is missing some. The table shows around 39,000 clones, with 81% occurring only once. Sequenced sample: peripheral blood. The receptors were gathered from a man older than 75 with active or convalescent COVID-19.

The chain combines TRBV29-1 with TRBJ1-2; D might be TRBD1 (5 bases). This CDR3 region has 11 residues. Germline CDR1 is SQVTM and CDR2 is ANQGSEA. The DNA of the CDR3 is TGCAGAGTCGACAGTGGTAATGGCTACACCTTC. This encodes CRVDSGNGYTF.

The gene calls are TRBV4-1 and TRBJ2-1; 8 nucleotides align to TRBD2. CDR3 length: 17 amino acids. Germline trimming cut 0 bases from V and 9 bases from J; bases unmatched to any gene: 13. Germline V gene sequence: CDR1 MGHRA, CDR2 YSYEKL. Here the CDR3 reads CASSQEATSGSGGEQFF. The CDR3 nucleotides are TGCGCCAGCAGCCAAGAAGCTACTAGCGGATCGGGGGGTGAGCAGTTCTTC.

This clone was observed a handful of times. V usage is TRBV7-2 and J usage is TRBJ2-7, with 8 bases matching TRBD2. Per the germline V gene, CDR1 is SGHTA and CDR2 is FQGNSA. V lost 1 base to trimming and J lost 6 bases; unmatched junction nucleotides: 8. This CDR3 contains 15 residues. This CDR3 is CASSLGPGGDREQYF. The CDR3 coding sequence is TGTGCCAGCAGCTTAGGACCCGGGGGGGATCGCGAGCAGTACTTC.

This chain links TRBV5-6 with TRBJ2-5; the D gene is possibly TRBD1 (6 bases). Germline loops: CDR1 SGHDT, CDR2 YYEEEE. Trimming cost V 6 bases and J 5 bases, with 14 bases left between them. This CDR3 has 13 amino acids. In DNA, the CDR3 is TGTGCCAGCACCTTTCGAAGGGGGGAGACCCAGTACTTC. Amino acid sequence: CASTFRRGETQYF.

This clone was picked up a small number of times. The chain employs TRBV6-5 and TRBJ1-3, with 8 bases matching TRBD1. In germline, CDR1 is MNHEY, CDR2 SVGAGI. The J segment lost 0 bases and the V segment lost 5 bases, leaving 3 bases of the junction unmatched. CDR3 size: 15 residues. The CDR3 region has the DNA TGTGCCAGCAGTCGAGGGACAGGCTCTGGAAACACCATATATTTT. Amino acids: CASSRGTGSGNTIYF.

The chain couples TRBV6-5 to TRBJ2-7; D is unresolved. Germline V lookup: CDR1 MNHEY, CDR2 SVGAGI. V was pared by 6 bases and J by 0 bases, with 3 bases between. This CDR3 contains 11 residues. This chain's CDR3 is CASSNSYEQYF. The CDR3 nucleotides are TGTGCCAGCAGCAACTCCTACGAGCAGTACTTC.

J is TRBJ1-1 and V is TRBV2; a weak D match, TRBD1 (6 bases). V lost 5 bases, J lost 0 bases, and 16 bases lay in between. This CDR3 is 16 amino acids long. Germline CDR1 SNHLY, CDR2 FYNNEI. The CDR3 nucleotides are TGTGCCAGCAGTAGGAACCTACAGGGTCTGAACACTGAAGCTTTCTTT. Its protein is CASSRNLQGLNTEAFF. Together with reference TRBV2 and TRBJ1-1, the CDR3 gives the full variable domain: EPEVTQTPSHQVTQMGQEVILRCVPISNHLYFYWYRQILGQKVEFLVSFYNNEISEKSEIFDDQFSVERPDGSNFTLKIRSTKLEDSAMYFCASSRNLQGLNTEAFFGQGTRLTVV.

This clone appeared once. The chain joins TRBV4-1 to TRBJ2-1, with 9 bases fitting TRBD1. CDR1 MGHRA and CDR2 YSYEKL come from the germline V gene. V lost 3 bases and J lost 5; bases outside the gene matches: 8. The CDR3 sequence is 16 residues long. For the CDR3, the DNA is TGCGCCAGCAGCCACCAGACAGGGGGTTTCGACAATGAGCAGTTCTTC. It specifies CASSHQTGGFDNEQFF.

The rearrangement uses TRBV15 and TRBJ2-7, with 9 bases matching TRBD2. CDR3 length: 15 residues. Losses at the gene ends were 8 bases for V and 3 bases for J; bases not matched to a gene: 11. Germline V CDR1 and CDR2: LNHNV, YYDKDF (reference sequence). The CDR3: CATSPTGLAFYEQYF. The CDR3 region has the DNA TGTGCCACCTCACCAACGGGACTAGCTTTCTACGAGCAGTACTTC.

The chain uses TRBV27 and TRBJ2-3, with 12 bases lining up with TRBD2. The CDR3 runs 16 residues. V lost 3 bases to trimming and J lost 10 bases; unmatched junction nucleotides: 11. The germline V gene encodes CDR1 MNHEY and CDR2 SMNVEV (reference sequence). CDR3 in amino acids: CASSLSWTSGIIAQYF. The CDR3 bases are TGTGCCAGCAGTTTGTCTTGGACTAGCGGGATAATAGCGCAGTATTTT.

This clone occurred a few times. The CDR3 sequence is CASSVLRETGGEETQYF. CDR3 nucleotides: TGTGCCAGTAGTGTACTCCGAGAGACAGGGGGCGAAGAGACCCAGTACTTC. The genes are TRBV19 and TRBJ2-5, with TRBD1 matching 10 bases. Germline-derived CDR1 and CDR2 are LNHDA and SQIVND (reference sequence). The CDR3 sequence is 17 residues long. With V trimmed by 5 bases and J by 3 bases, 12 bases remained unmatched.

The rearrangement uses TRBV5-4 and TRBJ2-3; tentatively, D is TRBD1 (6 bases). The CDR3 contains 13 residues. V lost 4 bases, J lost 7 bases, and 13 bases lay in between. The germline gives CDR1 SGHNT, CDR2 YYREEE (reference sequence). CDR3 protein: CASSPAGTYTQYF. The CDR3 DNA reads TGTGCCAGCAGCCCAGCCGGGACATATACGCAGTATTTT. Supplemented by reference TRBV5-4 and TRBJ2-3, the full variable domain reads ETGVTQSPTHLIKTRGQQVTLRCSSQSGHNTVSWYQQALGQGPQFIFQYYREEENGRGNFPPRFSGLQFPNYSSELNVNALELDDSALYLCASSPAGTYTQYFGPGTRLTVL.

The genes are TRBV19 and TRBJ2-4; TRBD2 matches 7 bases. Germline V gives CDR1 LNHDA, CDR2 SQIVND (reference sequence). J gave up 4 bases and V 3 bases, and 6 bases lay outside the gene matches. This CDR3 has 15 residues. CDR3 DNA: TGTGCCAGTAGTATGTCCGGGACTATAAAAAACATTCAGTACTTC. It codes for CASSMSGTIKNIQYF.

This clone has just a few counts. The rearrangement joins TRBV7-9 to TRBJ1-2; possibly TRBD1 for D (6 bases). CDR3 size: 13 residues. With 5 bases removed from V and 6 bases from J, the gap between germline ends came to 13 bases. The germline V gene has CDR1 SEHNR and CDR2 FQNEAQ (reference sequence). CDR3: CASSPYRGNGYTF. CDR3 DNA sequence: TGTGCCAGCAGCCCGTATAGGGGGAATGGCTACACCTTC.

Only a few counts were recorded for this clone. The chain is built from TRBV4-3 and TRBJ1-2; TRBD1 aligns across 12 bases. Germline CDR1 is LGHNA and CDR2 is YSLEER. The CDR3 contains 16 residues. With V trimmed by 1 base and J by 5 bases, 5 bases remained unmatched. The CDR3: CASSQAGQGATYGYTF. CDR3 nucleotide sequence: TGCGCCAGCAGCCAAGCGGGACAGGGGGCGACTTATGGCTACACCTTC.

The V gene is TRBV6-1, the J gene TRBJ1-3; weak D call: TRBD1 (6 bases). This CDR3 is built from 18 residues. The germline gives CDR1 MNHNS, CDR2 SASEGT. Trimming removed 0 bases from V and 0 bases from J, with 15 bases in between. The chain's CDR3 is CASSEAGAGVRSGNTIYF. Written as DNA, the CDR3 is TGTGCCAGCAGTGAAGCGGGGGCAGGGGTCCGCTCTGGAAACACCATATATTTT.

The V gene is TRBV12-3 or TRBV12-4, the J gene TRBJ1-6; D is unclear. The CDR3 has 13 residues. With 4 bases removed from V and 5 bases from J, the gap between germline ends came to 6 bases. In DNA form, the CDR3 reads TGTGCCAGCAGTTACTTCGATAATTCACCCCTCCACTTT. Its protein is CASSYFDNSPLHF.

The gene calls are TRBV24-1 and TRBJ2-7, with 7 bases aligning to TRBD1. Germline V CDR1 and CDR2: KGHDR, SFDVKD. There are 18 residues in the CDR3. The junction had 11 bases not matched to a gene; V was cut back by 1 base and J by 0 bases. CDR3 region: CATSDFNRMGTDSYEQYF. The CDR3 DNA follows: TGTGCCACCAGTGATTTCAATAGGATGGGGACAGACTCCTACGAGCAGTACTTC.

The rearrangement joins TRBV9 to TRBJ2-1, with 11 bases fitting TRBD2. This CDR3 region has 16 residues. Per the germline V gene, CDR1 is SGDLS and CDR2 is YYNGEE. V gave up 2 bases and J gave up 7 bases; unmatched junction bases: 8. The CDR3: CASSVISGGAVNEQFF. The CDR3 DNA follows: TGTGCCAGCAGCGTTATTAGCGGGGGGGCTGTGAATGAGCAGTTCTTC. The full variable domain, with the rest looked up from reference TRBV9 and TRBJ2-1, is DSGVTQTPKHLITATGQRVTLRCSPRSGDLSVYWYQQSLDQGLQFLIQYYNGEERAKGNILERFSAQQFPDLHSELNLSSLELGDSALYFCASSVISGGAVNEQFFGPGTRLTVL.